The clone carrying this TCR beta chain was seen once. Sequencing used immunoSEQ multiplex PCR; TCRdb keeps in-frame clones, though not all of them. This table has some 98,000 clones, around 95% appearing once. This entry belongs to a study of technical replicates of blood from several donors. Per germline, CDR1 SGHAT and CDR2 FQNNGV. The CDR3 spans 15 residues. The trim removed 5 bases at V and 10 bases at J, leaving 6 bases unmatched. The rearrangement uses TRBV11-2 and TRBJ2-1; 15 bases line up with TRBD2. Input material: T cells isolated from PBMCs. This receptor was identified in a human donor in good health. The CDR3 reads CASSEWTSGGGEQFF. The CDR3 nucleotides are TGTGCCAGCAGCGAGTGGACTAGCGGGGGGGGAGAGCAGTTCTTC.